This TCR beta chain is from a study of cytomegalovirus exposure and HLA in healthy donors. Whole-study results and caveats: The listing of 150 or so TCR beta chains classed them as cytomegalovirus-associated. Most sequenced TCRs were rare (though some public TCRs occurred in many donors).

Per germline, CDR1 SGHAT and CDR2 FQDESV (reference sequence). The CDR3 length is 12 residues. V dropped 4 bases and J dropped 4 bases, with 4 bases sitting between them. Vbeta (60) and Jbeta (13) primers were used in the PCR. TCRdb's table, derived via immunoSEQ multiplex PCR, lists solely in-frame clones and lacks some. This table has around 150,000 clones, about three fifths appearing once. On this clone: Its antigen is as yet unknown.

The sequenced material came from PBMCs. This sequence joins TRBV11-1 and TRBJ2-2; D is unclear. The TCR comes from a woman aged 60 to 75 in good health and CMV-seropositive. The CDR3 nucleotides read TGTGCCAGCAGCTACAGCACCGGGGAGCTGTTTTTT. Translation gives CASSYSTGELFF.